This entry concerns a single T cell receptor beta chain. This entry belongs to a study of blood T cell repertoires in COVID-19. Study overall: Acute-phase and convalescent COVID-19 samples originated in the United States, Italy and Spain. T cells, B-cell-depleted T cells, or PBMCs provided the cDNA or gDNA that served as material.

Sequenced by immunoSEQ multiplex PCR; TCRdb stores in-frame clones only, minus some. Here the sample spans tens of thousands of clones, about 81% being singletons. The CDR3 is 14 amino acids. Per the germline V gene, CDR1 is LNHDA and CDR2 is SQIVND (reference sequence). V was trimmed by 5 bases and J by 5 bases, leaving 15 bases between them. V usage is TRBV19 and J usage is TRBJ2-5; tentatively, D is TRBD2 (6 bases). The source of this sequence is a human donor in a cohort sampled during active COVID-19. Sample: peripheral blood. The CDR3 spells CASSPLGGRETQYF. The CDR3 region has the DNA TGTGCCAGTAGTCCTCTCGGGGGTCGGGAGACCCAGTACTTC.